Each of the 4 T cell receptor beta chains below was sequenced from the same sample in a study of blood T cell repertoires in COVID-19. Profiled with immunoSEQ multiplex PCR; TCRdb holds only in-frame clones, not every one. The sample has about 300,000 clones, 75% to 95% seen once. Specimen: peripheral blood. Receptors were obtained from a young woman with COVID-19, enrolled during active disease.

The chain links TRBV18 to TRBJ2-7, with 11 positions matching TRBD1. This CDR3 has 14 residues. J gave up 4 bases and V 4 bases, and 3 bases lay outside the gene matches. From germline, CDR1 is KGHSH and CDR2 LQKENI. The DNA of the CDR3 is TGTGCCAGCTCACGGACAGGGGGCATGTACGAGCAGTACTTC. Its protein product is CASSRTGGMYEQYF. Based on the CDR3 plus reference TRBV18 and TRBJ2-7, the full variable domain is NAGVMQNPRHLVRRRGQEARLRCSPMKGHSHVYWYRQLPEEGLKFMVYLQKENIIDESGMPKERFSAEFPKEGPSILRIQQVVRGDSAAYFCASSRTGGMYEQYFGPGTRLTVT.

CDR3 bases: TGTGCCAGCAGCTTGACCTTAGCGGGAGGGCCCGGGGAGCTGTTTTTT. It encodes CASSLTLAGGPGELFF. The chain employs TRBV7-2 and TRBJ2-2; 11 bases are a match to TRBD2. The CDR3 has 16 amino acids. The ends lost 3 bases at V and 6 bases at J; junction bases unmatched: 6. The germline V gene has CDR1 SGHTA and CDR2 FQGNSA.

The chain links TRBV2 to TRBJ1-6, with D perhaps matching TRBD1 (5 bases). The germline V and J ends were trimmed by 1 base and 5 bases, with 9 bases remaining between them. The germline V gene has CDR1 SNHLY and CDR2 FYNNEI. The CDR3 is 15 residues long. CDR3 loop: CASSEVTVNNSPLHF. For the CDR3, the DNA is TGTGCCAGCAGTGAAGTGACAGTGAATAATTCACCCCTCCACTTT.

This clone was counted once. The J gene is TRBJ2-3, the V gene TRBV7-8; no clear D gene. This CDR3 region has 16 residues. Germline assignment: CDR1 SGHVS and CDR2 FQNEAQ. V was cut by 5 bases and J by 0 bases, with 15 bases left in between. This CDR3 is CASSAGPFHSTDTQYF. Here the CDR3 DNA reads TGTGCCAGCAGCGCAGGCCCATTCCATAGCACAGATACGCAGTATTTT.